The sample holds a few counts of the clone carrying this T cell receptor (beta chain). The source of the sample is a study of CD8+ T cells in alopecia areata. Specimens obtained from alopecia areata patients comprised lesional scalp punch biopsies and peripheral blood. The CDR3 is 15 amino acids. V was trimmed by 10 bases and J by 5 bases, leaving 23 bases between them. Per germline, CDR1 MNHNS and CDR2 SASEGT. cDNA serving as the sequencing template came from extracted, reverse transcribed RNA. Libraries were prepared by immunoSEQ multiplex PCR; TCRdb keeps only in-frame clonotypes and omits some of them. Among approximately 150,000 clones, roughly half were seen once, and the ten largest hold 0.95% to 1%.

This TCR was recovered from a human donor with alopecia areata. The sample was CD4+ T cells sorted from blood, taken at week 0. The chain carries TRBV6-1 and TRBJ1-2; D uncertain. The DNA for the CDR3 is TGTGCCACCTTAGAACCAGGATCCTCTCGGTATGGCTACACCTTC. The encoded protein is CATLEPGSSRYGYTF.